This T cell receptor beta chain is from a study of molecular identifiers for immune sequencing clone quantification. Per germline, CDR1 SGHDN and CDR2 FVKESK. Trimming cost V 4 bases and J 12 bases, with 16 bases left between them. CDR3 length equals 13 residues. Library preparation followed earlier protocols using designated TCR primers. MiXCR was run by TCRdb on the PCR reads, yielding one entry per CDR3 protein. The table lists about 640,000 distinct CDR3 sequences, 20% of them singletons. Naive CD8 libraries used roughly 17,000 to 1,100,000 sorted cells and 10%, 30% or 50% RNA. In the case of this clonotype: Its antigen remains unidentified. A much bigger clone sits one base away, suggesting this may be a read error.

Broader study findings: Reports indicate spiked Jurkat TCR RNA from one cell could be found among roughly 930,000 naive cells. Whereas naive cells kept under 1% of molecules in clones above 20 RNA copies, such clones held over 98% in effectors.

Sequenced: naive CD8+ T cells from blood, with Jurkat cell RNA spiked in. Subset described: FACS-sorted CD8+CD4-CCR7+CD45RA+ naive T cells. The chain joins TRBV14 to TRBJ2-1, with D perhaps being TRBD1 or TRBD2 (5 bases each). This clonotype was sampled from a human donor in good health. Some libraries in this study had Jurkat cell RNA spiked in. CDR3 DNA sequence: TGTGCCAGCAGCCGAGATTTGTTGGGGGTGCAGTTCTTC. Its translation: CASSRDLLGVQFF.